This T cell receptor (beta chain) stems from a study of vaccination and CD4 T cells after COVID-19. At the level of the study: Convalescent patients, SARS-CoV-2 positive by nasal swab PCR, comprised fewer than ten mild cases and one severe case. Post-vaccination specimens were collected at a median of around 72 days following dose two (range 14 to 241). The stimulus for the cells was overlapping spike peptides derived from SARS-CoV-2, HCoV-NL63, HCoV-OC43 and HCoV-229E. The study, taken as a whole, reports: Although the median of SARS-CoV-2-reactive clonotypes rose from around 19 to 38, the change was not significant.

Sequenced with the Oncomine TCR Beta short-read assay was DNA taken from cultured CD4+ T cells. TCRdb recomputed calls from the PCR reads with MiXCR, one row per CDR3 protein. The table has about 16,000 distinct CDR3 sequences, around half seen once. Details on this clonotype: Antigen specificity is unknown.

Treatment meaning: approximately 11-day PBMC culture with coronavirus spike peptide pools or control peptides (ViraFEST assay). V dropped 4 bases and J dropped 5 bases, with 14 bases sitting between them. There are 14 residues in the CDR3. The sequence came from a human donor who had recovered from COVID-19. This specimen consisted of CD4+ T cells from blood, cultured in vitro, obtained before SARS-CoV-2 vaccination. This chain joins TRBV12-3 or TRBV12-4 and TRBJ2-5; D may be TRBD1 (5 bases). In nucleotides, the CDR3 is TGTGCCAGCAGTTCACTGGGGCCGTGGGAGACCCAGTACTTC. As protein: CASSSLGPWETQYF.